This T cell receptor (beta chain) was recorded in a study of blood T cell repertoires in COVID-19. The CDR3 has 14 amino acids. Germline V lookup: CDR1 LNHDA, CDR2 SQIVND (reference sequence). The V gene lost 6 bases and the J gene lost 9 bases, with 15 bases spanning the gap. In the original workflow: How many nucleated cells were present was estimated from reference gene primer amplification. Profiled with immunoSEQ multiplex PCR; TCRdb holds only in-frame clones, not every one. V and J calls and clone size come straight from that table; D and trimming were deduced from the DNA. The profile shows about 100,000 clones, about 90% of them singletons.

The specimen was peripheral blood. The receptor was isolated from a young man in a cohort sampled during active COVID-19. The rearrangement links TRBV19 to TRBJ1-6; D not resolved. This CDR3 is CASRVKTAASPLHF. For the CDR3, the DNA is TGTGCCAGTAGAGTAAAAACAGCAGCTTCACCCCTCCACTTT. Complete variable domain (other parts from reference TRBV19 and TRBJ1-6): DGGITQSPKYLFRKEGQNVTLSCEQNLNHDAMYWYRQDPGQGLRLIYYSQIVNDFQKGDIAEGYSVSREKKESFPLTVTSAQKNPTAFYLCASRVKTAASPLHFGNGTRLTVT.